This T cell receptor (beta chain) appears in the sequencing data of a study of blood T cell repertoires in COVID-19 (dated by TCRdb to 2018 to 2021). Background for the entire study: Collaborator samples came from the United States, Italy and Spain and covered acute and convalescent phases of COVID-19. A freely available public database, intended as a resource for researchers studying the immune response to SARS-CoV-2, is where the repertoires were released. The sample metadata nearly always contained a de-identified subject ID, COVID-19 status, age in years and sex. The dataset comprised deeply sampled blood TCRbeta repertoires from subjects exposed to, actively infected with, or recovered from COVID-19. Where HLA class I and class II types were available, the types were taken from metadata supplied by the sample provider, not from assay-based typing. The prospective study material was composed of cDNA or gDNA derived from T cells, B-cell-depleted T cells, or PBMCs. The samples were drawn from two sources: the first 160 participants of the ongoing ImmuneRACE study, and fewer than 1,500 subjects contributed by 6 global collaborators.

With regard to this clone: Its antigen remains unidentified. Per-nucleotide qualities are absent, and no much larger clonotype sits a single base away.

CDR3 length: 12 amino acids, cysteine to phenylalanine. Only the CDR3 part of the read is kept: 36 bases, read in frame from the first base. CDR1 and CDR2 are read off the germline V gene (reference sequence) as LNHDA and SQIVND. V loses 6 bases, J loses 9 bases, and the germline ends lie 12 bases apart. What the research found in general, with its limitations: How much clinical and demographic metadata was included differed by source and by participant, and the metadata was provided uncurated.

TCRbeta CDR3 regions were amplified from genomic DNA using the immunoSEQ Assay, a bias-controlled multiplex PCR. Regarding the original processing steps: The number of nucleated cells in each sample was estimated from the amplification of reference gene primers within the assay. Sequence reads were collapsed and filtered to measure the absolute abundance of every unique TCRbeta CDR3 rearrangement. Productive Simpson clonality was computed per sample as the square root of Simpson's diversity index over productive rearrangements. The source is immuneACCESS, and TCRdb retained only in-frame sequences with V and J called. Part of the clones is not carried over; for the studies checked, unresolved V genes explain less than half of this, and the remainder is unexplained. V, J and clone size were drawn from that table, and D and trimming were deduced from the DNA. Here the sample has approximately 350,000 clones; 65% to 85% occur a single time. In total, the top ten clones hold just under 3% of the sample.

Each collaborating institution followed its own protocols to collect whole blood in K2EDTA tubes. For TCRbeta analysis, collaborator samples were shipped as frozen whole blood, as isolated PBMCs, or as DNA extracted from either sample type. Sequenced: peripheral blood. In this chain, TRBV19 is recombined with TRBJ2-1; perhaps TRBD1 is the D gene, with 6 bases matching. The sequence was collected from a man aged 25-45 years with active or convalescent COVID-19. The CDR3 region has the sequence CASRTGSVEQFF. The nucleotide sequence reads TGTGCCAGTAGAACAGGGTCCGTTGAGCAGTTCTTC.